Presented here are 13 T cell receptor beta chains from one specimen sequenced in a study of human T cells and chemical hapten exposure (dated by TCRdb to 2020 to 2022). In the paper's terms, the time point label means: patch test 3, about 24 weeks after DPC sensitization. What this sample's treatment or condition label stands for: therapeutic diphenylcyclopropenone sensitization with weekly scalp DPC. The library was generated by RACE. The run used a NextSeq 500. TCRdb reprocessed the public reads (quality trimming at Q25 with fastp, clone calling with MiXCR) and kept in-frame beta chains. Rows with one shared CDR3 protein collapse into an entry with the most common genes and DNA. The sample table shows about 190,000 distinct CDR3 sequences, and under 25% are seen once. 2% to 2.5% of the sample is held by the ten biggest clonotypes. The source was whole blood, collected in connection with sensitization to the hapten diphenylcyclopropenone (DPC). These receptors were collected from a woman between 40 and 55 years old with alopecia areata. Some clones in this sample may be carry-over from other donors' samples.

The V gene is TRBV18, the J gene TRBJ1-1; D is uncertain. This CDR3 has 15 amino acids. V was cut by 0 bases and J by 1 base, with 9 bases left in between. CDR1 and CDR2 (germline): KGHSH, LQKENI. The CDR3: CASSPPMTTNTEAFF. The CDR3 DNA sequence: TGTGCCAGCTCACCACCAATGACTACGAACACTGAAGCTTTCTTT.

V usage is TRBV20-1 and J usage is TRBJ1-4; D gene unclear. The CDR3 extends over 14 amino acids. Per germline, CDR1 DFQATT and CDR2 SNEGSKA (reference sequence). The V end lost 6 bases, the J end lost 8 bases, and 19 bases lay between the germline ends. CDR3: CSAQSRSGLEKLFF. CDR3 nucleotide sequence: TGCAGTGCACAAAGCCGGTCGGGGTTGGAAAAACTGTTTTTT.

This clonotype was found many times. This chain joins TRBV6-4 and TRBJ2-1; D is perhaps TRBD2 (5 bases). This CDR3 is 16 amino acids long. Between the trimmed V and J ends, which lost 0 bases and 8 bases, there was a span of 17 bases. Germline loops: CDR1 MRHNA, CDR2 SNTAGT. The CDR3: CASSDSAGPAGHEQFF. The CDR3 bases are TGTGCCAGCAGTGACTCCGCGGGTCCAGCTGGCCATGAGCAGTTCTTC.

This chain links TRBV10-3 with TRBJ2-2, with D possibly being TRBD1 or TRBD2 (5 bases each). The V gene's germline CDR1 is ENHRY and CDR2 SYGVKD. This CDR3 is 15 amino acids long. V was shortened by 2 bases and J by 5 bases, with 12 bases between the two germline ends. CDR3 coding DNA: TGTGCCATCAGTGAGCGGGGACCCGGGACCGGGGAGCTGTTTTTT. Amino acid sequence: CAISERGPGTGELFF.

The rearrangement joins TRBV20-1 to TRBJ2-4, with a weak D call TRBD1 (5 bases). The CDR3 loop spans 12 amino acids. Trimming cost V 5 bases and J 8 bases, with 13 bases left between them. The V gene's germline CDR1 is DFQATT and CDR2 SNEGSKA (reference sequence). DNA of the CDR3: TGCAGTGCTCCAGATCAGGGTGACATTCAGTACTTC. It codes for CSAPDQGDIQYF.

This clonotype was counted a few times. The chain joins TRBV20-1 to TRBJ2-1, with D possibly called TRBD1 or TRBD2 (5 bases each). This CDR3 contains 16 residues. Germline V gene lookup returns CDR1 DFQATT and CDR2 SNEGSKA (reference sequence). The ends were cut back, 1 base at V and 1 base at J, with 14 bases in the middle. As DNA, the CDR3 is TGCAGTGCTAGAGGGGGGTTGGGCCCTTCCTACAATGAGCAGTTCTTC. It is translated as CSARGGLGPSYNEQFF.

The chain links TRBV12-3 or TRBV12-4 to TRBJ2-2; 11 bases agree with TRBD1. The CDR3 consists of 13 residues. With 6 bases clipped from V and 6 bases from J, the junction kept 0 bases outside the gene matches. The CDR3 loop reads CASRDRGPGELFF. CDR3 sequence (DNA): TGTGCCAGCAGGGACAGGGGGCCCGGGGAGCTGTTTTTT.

The chain joins TRBV6-1 to TRBJ2-7, with 8 bases that match TRBD1. CDR1 is MNHNS and CDR2 is SASEGT in the germline V gene. The CDR3 totals 11 residues. V lost 4 bases and J lost 11; bases outside the gene matches: 4. This CDR3 is CASSVDRGEYF. For the CDR3, the DNA is TGTGCCAGCAGTGTAGACAGGGGAGAGTACTTC.

The genes are TRBV28 and TRBJ2-7, with D perhaps assigned TRBD1 or TRBD2 (5 bases each). V lost 6 bases and J lost 6, with 18 bases in between. The CDR3 sequence is 14 residues long. Germline values: CDR1 MDHEN, CDR2 SYDVKM. CDR3 in DNA: TGTGCCAGCAGATCCGGGACGGTCCTAGGCGAGCAGTACTTC. It yields the protein CASRSGTVLGEQYF.

The J gene is TRBJ1-1, the V gene TRBV7-9; no definite D call. CDR3 size: 12 residues. CDR1 is SEHNR, CDR2 FQNEAQ, per germline (reference sequence). Trimming left V 2 bases short and J 6 bases short, with 7 bases between. This CDR3 is CASSLPRAEAFF. In DNA, the CDR3 is TGTGCCAGCAGCTTACCTAGGGCTGAAGCTTTCTTT.

The V call is TRBV14, the J call TRBJ2-1, with a possible D match to TRBD2 (5 bases). This CDR3 region has 16 residues. Trimming shortened V by 4 bases and J by 4 bases, and 17 bases separated the two germline ends. Germline V gene lookup returns CDR1 SGHDN and CDR2 FVKESK. The CDR3 loop reads CASSPVGAALYNEQFF. The CDR3, as DNA: TGTGCCAGCAGCCCCGTTGGAGCGGCCCTGTACAATGAGCAGTTCTTC.

The CDR3 protein is CASSVIGTGFAQPQHF. As DNA, the CDR3 is TGTGCCAGCAGTGTAATAGGGACAGGGTTCGCCCAGCCCCAGCATTTT. This chain uses TRBV2 with TRBJ1-5; 9 bases are a match to TRBD1. CDR1 is SNHLY and CDR2 is FYNNEI in the germline V gene. With V trimmed by 4 bases and J by 7 bases, 11 bases remained unmatched. The CDR3 sequence is 16 residues long.

The gene calls are TRBV28 and TRBJ2-7; 10 positions agree with TRBD1. This CDR3 comprises 15 residues. The germline V gene encodes CDR1 MDHEN and CDR2 SYDVKM. Trimming at V came to 3 bases and at J to 3 bases, leaving 5 bases not matched to a gene. The CDR3 here is CASSFQGTGVYEQYF. The CDR3 DNA is TGTGCCAGCAGTTTCCAAGGGACAGGGGTCTACGAGCAGTACTTC.